This passage covers 28 T cell receptor beta chains from one sample sequenced in a study of prognosis after radiotherapy for stage I lung cancer. Researchers used two-round multiplex PCR to amplify TCR beta CDR3 starting from genomic DNA. It was primers specific to each TRBV and TRBJ gene that first-round PCR used. TCRdb used MiXCR to reprocess the multiplex PCR reads, holding one entry per CDR3 protein. Of about 19,000 distinct CDR3 sequences in the sample, 45% to 50% were seen once. The sequencing used PBMCs, collected before or after stereotactic body radiation therapy (not recorded which). The receptors stem from a donor at least 50 years old with non-small cell lung cancer.

This chain joins TRBV6-1 and TRBJ1-5; 7 bases match TRBD1. Germline assignment: CDR1 MNHNS and CDR2 SASEGT. Losses at the gene ends were 6 bases for V and 3 bases for J; bases not matched to a gene: 2. The CDR3 totals 13 residues. CDR3 in DNA: TGTGCCAGCAGGGGACAGACCAATCAGCCCCAGCATTTT. Its protein product is CASRGQTNQPQHF.

The sample holds many counts of this clonotype. This CDR3 is CASQDSGGPYNEQFF. The CDR3 nucleotides read TGTGCCAGCCAAGATAGCGGGGGACCCTACAATGAGCAGTTCTTC. The rearrangement joins TRBV6-1 to TRBJ2-1, with TRBD2 identical over 9 bases. The CDR3 has 15 residues. From germline, CDR1 is MNHNS and CDR2 SASEGT. J was trimmed by 2 bases and V by 8 bases; bases with no gene match: 7.

This clonotype is categorized as medium-sized (0.01 to 0.1%). The chain has TRBV5-1 and TRBJ1-6; 7 bases fit TRBD1. Trimming cost V 6 bases and J 9 bases; bases outside gene matches: 9. CDR3 size: 14 residues. Per the germline V gene, CDR1 is SGHRS and CDR2 is YFSETQ. CDR3 sequence: CASTSGTEGSPLHF. In DNA, the CDR3 is TGCGCCAGCACCTCGGGGACAGAGGGTTCACCCCTCCACTTT. Using reference TRBV5-1 and TRBJ1-6 for the parts outside the CDR3, the full variable domain is KAGVTQTPRYLIKTRGQQVTLSCSPISGHRSVSWYQQTPGQGLQFLFEYFSETQRNKGNFPGRFSGRQFSNSRSEMNVSTLELGDSALYLCASTSGTEGSPLHFGNGTRLTVT.

This clonotype was counted ten times or more. Mismatch with germline at one junction end may stem from a read error. The J gene is TRBJ1-2, the V gene TRBV6-1; possibly TRBD1 for D (6 bases). The V gene's germline CDR1 is MNHNS and CDR2 SASEGT. The CDR3 extends over 14 amino acids. The CDR3 loop reads CASSPTRGFGGYAF. The CDR3 DNA follows: TGTGCCAGCAGTCCGACAAGGGGGTTTGGCGGCTACGCCTTC.

The chain joins TRBV20-1 to TRBJ2-7, with D possibly TRBD2 on 5 matching bases. From germline, CDR1 is DFQATT and CDR2 SNEGSKA (reference sequence). This CDR3 contains 13 residues. V was trimmed by 5 bases and J by 0 bases, leaving 11 bases between them. The CDR3 DNA is TGCAGTGCTGTCCGGAGGATCTCCTACGAGCAGTACTTC. Its protein is CSAVRRISYEQYF.

The rearrangement links TRBV28 to TRBJ2-7, with D possibly matching TRBD2 (6 bases). This CDR3 has 16 residues. Germline assignment: CDR1 MDHEN and CDR2 SYDVKM. Trimming stripped 5 bases from V and 4 bases from J, with 21 bases between. This CDR3 reads CASSPGGCGVIYEQYF. The CDR3 DNA reads TGTGCCAGCAGTCCCGGCGGGTGCGGGGTAATATACGAGCAGTACTTC.

The CDR3 loop is CASTPNRDRGGRNQPQHF. The CDR3 coding sequence is TGCGCCAGCACCCCCAACCGGGACAGGGGGGGTAGAAATCAGCCCCAGCATTTT. The V call is TRBV5-1, the J call TRBJ1-5; 11 bases are a match to TRBD1. The germline V gene encodes CDR1 SGHRS and CDR2 YFSETQ. The CDR3 has 18 amino acids. V gave up 6 bases and J gave up 4 bases; unmatched junction bases: 15.

The chain links TRBV6-1 to TRBJ2-2; D is tentatively TRBD1 or TRBD2 (5 bases each). Deletions cut 4 bases from V and 3 bases from J, with 18 bases between. Germline CDR1 and CDR2: MNHNS and SASEGT. This CDR3 is 17 amino acids long. In DNA form, the CDR3 reads TGTGCCAGCAGTGTCCCCAACCGAGGGGTGGACACCGGGGAGCTGTTTTTT. It is translated as CASSVPNRGVDTGELFF.

The J gene is TRBJ2-1, the V gene TRBV15, with TRBD2 matching 10 bases. From germline, CDR1 is LNHNV and CDR2 YYDKDF (reference sequence). The CDR3 is made up of 16 amino acids. V dropped 4 bases and J dropped 7; count of bases not matched to a gene: 10. CDR3 loop: CATSTKLAGGGNEQFF. In nucleotides, the CDR3 is TGTGCCACCAGCACCAAATTAGCGGGAGGCGGGAATGAGCAGTTCTTC.

There are many counts of this clonotype. The chain employs TRBV2 and TRBJ1-1; 7 bases align to TRBD1. CDR3 length: 13 residues. Per the germline V gene, CDR1 is SNHLY and CDR2 is FYNNEI. The J segment lost 4 bases and the V segment lost 8 bases, leaving 7 bases of the junction unmatched. CDR3 amino acids: CASRRDSATEAFF. The CDR3 region has the DNA TGTGCCAGCCGCCGGGACAGCGCCACTGAAGCTTTCTTT.

The sample holds many counts of this clonotype. Mismatch with germline at one junction end may stem from a read error. This sequence joins TRBV12-3 or TRBV12-4 and TRBJ2-4; 12 nucleotides agree with TRBD2. The CDR3 loop spans 15 amino acids. CDR3 bases: TGTGCCAGCAGTCTAGCGGGAGGGCCGGAGGGCATTCAGTACTTC. Translated: CASSLAGGPEGIQYF.

This clonotype was observed at least ten times. J is TRBJ2-7 and V is TRBV27; possibly TRBD2 for D (5 bases). V dropped 6 bases and J dropped 0 bases, with 15 bases sitting between them. The CDR3 totals 15 residues. Germline loops: CDR1 MNHEY, CDR2 SMNVEV (reference sequence). The CDR3 region is CASRVTGMHSYEQYF. CDR3 in DNA: TGTGCCAGCAGGGTAACCGGGATGCACTCCTACGAGCAGTACTTC.

Ten or more counts support this clonotype. The chain is built from TRBV7-2 and TRBJ2-7, with D uncertain. The CDR3 has 15 residues. V was shortened by 5 bases and J by 0 bases, with 14 bases between the two germline ends. Germline V gene lookup returns CDR1 SGHTA and CDR2 FQGNSA. The CDR3 here is CASSPAPSSSYEQYF. The CDR3 DNA reads as TGTGCCAGCAGCCCGGCCCCCTCCTCCTCCTACGAGCAGTACTTC.

The V call is TRBV5-5, the J call TRBJ2-7; possible D gene TRBD1, 6 bases. V was shortened by 0 bases and J by 0 bases, with 7 bases between the two germline ends. The CDR3 is 14 residues long. The V gene's germline CDR1 is SGHKS and CDR2 YYEKEE (reference sequence). The CDR3 here is CASSLGDNSYEQYF. Written as DNA, the CDR3 is TGTGCCAGCAGCTTGGGGGACAACTCCTACGAGCAGTACTTC.

The CDR3 sequence is CASSFLPAGLAGYSTDTQYF. The CDR3 coding sequence is TGTGCCAGCAGTTTCCTACCGGCGGGACTAGCGGGATACTCCACAGATACGCAGTATTTT. The chain is built from TRBV6-9 and TRBJ2-3; 13 bases match TRBD2. This CDR3 region has 20 residues. Looked up from germline, CDR1 is MNHGY and CDR2 is SVAAGI. The ends lost 4 bases at V and 2 bases at J; junction bases unmatched: 15.

To note about this clonotype: A read error may produce the germline difference seen at one junction end. The chain employs TRBV6-5 and TRBJ2-7, with D possibly TRBD1 on 5 matching bases. The CDR3 is 15 residues long. Germline loops: CDR1 MNHEY, CDR2 SVGAGI. CDR3 loop: CASSYSETGVYEHYF. CDR3 nucleotide sequence: TGTGCCAGCAGTTACTCGGAAACAGGAGTCTACGAGCATTACTTC.

This clonotype has just one count. The chain couples TRBV5-4 to TRBJ2-5, with D perhaps matching TRBD2 (6 bases). The CDR3 is made up of 14 amino acids. Germline V CDR1 and CDR2: SGHNT, YYREEE (reference sequence). The germline V and J ends were trimmed by 2 bases and 2 bases, with 10 bases remaining between them. The CDR3: CASSLPGLQETQYF. The CDR3 nucleotides read TGTGCCAGCAGCTTACCGGGACTTCAAGAGACCCAGTACTTC. Looking up the rest from reference TRBV5-4 and TRBJ2-5 gives the full variable domain: ETGVTQSPTHLIKTRGQQVTLRCSSQSGHNTVSWYQQALGQGPQFIFQYYREEENGRGNFPPRFSGLQFPNYSSELNVNALELDDSALYLCASSLPGLQETQYFGPGTRLLVL.

V and J are TRBV6-2 or TRBV6-3 and TRBJ2-1; D is perhaps TRBD1 or TRBD2 (5 bases each). CDR1 and CDR2 from the germline V gene are MNHEY and SVGEGT. The CDR3 runs to 14 residues. V was clipped by 7 bases and J by 0 bases, with 10 bases between them. The CDR3 nucleotides are TGTGCCAGCATCCGTGGGGGCTCCTACAATGAGCAGTTCTTC. The encoded protein is CASIRGGSYNEQFF.

As to this clonotype: It differs at one base from a far larger clone, so likely a read error. The chain couples TRBV6-5 to TRBJ2-1, with a tentative D call TRBD2 (5 bases). This CDR3 is 17 amino acids long. Per germline, CDR1 MNHEY and CDR2 SVGAGI. Trimming removed 6 bases at V and 3 bases at J, with 21 bases between. The CDR3, as DNA: TGTGCCAGCAGAGACCATAGCGTGGGAATGTACTACAATGAGCAGTTCTTC. Translated, it gives CASRDHSVGMYYNEQFF.

The J gene is TRBJ1-2, the V gene TRBV7-2, with D possibly TRBD1 on 6 matching bases. The CDR3 is made up of 14 amino acids. Looked up from germline, CDR1 is SGHTA and CDR2 is FQGNSA. Between the trimmed V and J ends, which lost 1 base and 7 bases, there was a span of 13 bases. CDR3 residues: CASSLGLQGPGYTF. In DNA form, the CDR3 reads TGTGCCAGCAGCTTAGGGCTACAGGGTCCTGGCTACACCTTC.

The chain combines TRBV6-1 with TRBJ1-5; the match to TRBD1 covers 8 bases. This CDR3 comprises 16 residues. Germline loops: CDR1 MNHNS, CDR2 SASEGT. The trim removed 5 bases at V and 6 bases at J, leaving 12 bases unmatched. CDR3 sequence (DNA): TGTGCCAGCAGTCATTCAGGACAGGGAGACAGTCAGCCCCAGCATTTT. It yields the protein CASSHSGQGDSQPQHF.

V gene TRBV9 combines with J gene TRBJ2-2; D might be TRBD1 (5 bases). V was trimmed by 0 bases and J by 3 bases, leaving 15 bases between them. This CDR3 is built from 17 residues. CDR1 and CDR2 from the germline V gene are SGDLS and YYNGEE. The CDR3 nucleotides read TGTGCCAGCAGCGTAGAATTTCAGGGATCCTACACCGGGGAGCTGTTTTTT. Translated: CASSVEFQGSYTGELFF.

About this clonotype itself: A read error may be the cause here, since a much bigger clone is one base away. The J gene is TRBJ2-5, the V gene TRBV5-1, with a weak D call TRBD2 (5 bases). The length of the CDR3 is 15 residues. Germline CDR1 SGHRS, CDR2 YFSETQ. Trimming stripped 0 bases from V and 7 bases from J, with 16 bases between. CDR3 in amino acids: CASSLEVPPEGTQYF. As DNA, the CDR3 is TGCGCCAGCAGCTTGGAAGTCCCCCCAGAGGGGACCCAGTACTTC.

The chain couples TRBV11-2 to TRBJ2-2; 14 bases map to TRBD2. The CDR3 has 15 residues. Germline CDR1 is SGHAT and CDR2 is FQNNGV. The CDR3: CASGTSGRGTGELFF. In DNA, the CDR3 is TGTGCGTCCGGGACTAGCGGGAGAGGGACCGGGGAGCTGTTTTTT.

To note about this clonotype: A read error may explain this, as a much larger clone is one base away. The V and J genes are TRBV6-1 and TRBJ2-5; 8 positions match TRBD2. The germline gives CDR1 MNHNS, CDR2 SASEGT. The CDR3 spans 14 residues. The J segment lost 4 bases and the V segment lost 7 bases, leaving 8 bases of the junction unmatched. CDR3 nucleotide sequence: TGTGCCAGCACCAAAGCGGGAGTGGGAGAGACCCAGTACTTC. Protein sequence: CASTKAGVGETQYF.

The table lists this clonotype with many counts. The CDR3 DNA reads as TGTGCCACCAGTGATTTCAACACTGCGAACACCGGGGAGCTGTTTTTT. Protein: CATSDFNTANTGELFF. V is TRBV24-1 and J is TRBJ2-2, with D unclear. This CDR3 has 16 amino acids. Trimming took off 1 base at V and 0 bases at J, with 8 bases between the two ends. Germline V gene sequence: CDR1 KGHDR, CDR2 SFDVKD.

This chain links TRBV15 with TRBJ2-3, with 7 bases identical to TRBD1. This CDR3 spans 16 amino acids. Trimming cost V 1 base and J 12 bases; bases outside gene matches: 16. Germline V gives CDR1 LNHNV, CDR2 YYDKDF (reference sequence). The CDR3 DNA follows: TGTGCCACCAGCAGAGGGGGGAGACAGGGAGTGATTACTCAGTATTTT. Translating it yields CATSRGGRQGVITQYF.

CDR3 sequence reads: CATSEVRGTGELFF. In nucleotides, the CDR3 is TGTGCCACCAGTGAGGTCAGGGGAACCGGGGAGCTGTTTTTT. The rearrangement uses TRBV24-1 and TRBJ2-2, with D possibly being TRBD1 (6 bases). The CDR3 totals 14 residues. V dropped 4 bases and J dropped 5 bases, with 10 bases sitting between them. Germline values: CDR1 KGHDR, CDR2 SFDVKD.